The sequence of this T cell receptor beta chain was determined in a study of blood T cell repertoires in COVID-19 (dated by TCRdb to the early 2020s). About the full investigation: The collaborator samples originated in the United States, Italy and Spain and spanned the acute and convalescent phases of COVID-19. The prospective study material was composed of cDNA or gDNA derived from T cells, B-cell-depleted T cells, or PBMCs. Where available, HLA class I and class II types were obtained from metadata supplied by the sample provider rather than from assay-based typing. The dataset comprised deeply sampled blood TCRbeta repertoires from subjects exposed to, actively infected with, or recovered from COVID-19. The repertoires were made available in a free public database intended to serve as a resource for research on the immune response to SARS-CoV-2. Samples were obtained from the ongoing ImmuneRACE study (first 160 participants) and from approximately 1,200 subjects provided by 6 global collaborators. The sample metadata nearly always contained a de-identified subject ID, COVID-19 status, age in years and sex. The paper as a whole reports these results and caveats: Clinical and demographic metadata were provided uncurated, with the amount varying by source and participant.

The CDR3 measures 17 amino acids from cysteine to phenylalanine. The only DNA kept is the CDR3, 51 bases in frame from the first base. Clipping removes 4 bases from V and 0 bases from J, with 9 as the unmatched junction base count. According to the germline V gene, CDR1 reads KGHSH and CDR2 reads LQKENI. Participants in the prospective study were enrolled through a virtual design, were aged 18 to 89 years, and lived in about two dozen United States geographic areas. Cohort assignment in the prospective study relied on participant-reported clinical history from a screening survey and a study questionnaire. Mobile phlebotomists in the prospective study collected whole blood, serum and a nasopharyngeal or oropharyngeal swab from every participant. Prospective study participants could optionally give additional blood draws and questionnaires over an approximately two-month period. Prospective study blood samples were shipped either frozen or at room temperature before DNA extraction.

Concerning this clone itself: Its specific antigen is unknown. Base qualities are not recorded, but no much larger clone differs from it by a single base.

TCRbeta CDR3 regions were amplified from genomic DNA by means of the immunoSEQ Assay, a bias-controlled multiplex PCR. On the authors' methods: Within the assay, amplification of reference gene primers was used to estimate how many nucleated cells each sample contained. Sequence reads were collapsed and filtered to measure the absolute abundance of every unique TCRbeta CDR3 rearrangement. For each sample, productive Simpson clonality was calculated as the square root of Simpson's diversity index across productive rearrangements. Held by TCRdb, this immuneACCESS table contains in-frame sequences only and omits some clones. Under half of the omission traces to an unresolved V gene where checked; the cause of the rest is unknown. Clone size and the V and J calls come from that table; the DNA yielded D and trimming. The sample includes roughly 420,000 clones, with 88% observed a single time. Of the sample, approximately 0.96% is held by the ten largest clones.

This TCR was sampled from a woman in her twenties or thirties with acute COVID-19. The sequenced material came from PBMCs or T cells enriched from blood (not recorded which). The V and J segments used are TRBV18 and TRBJ1-3, with TRBD1 identical over 7 junction bases. CDR3 reads: CASSQRDSAFSGNTIYF. Here is the DNA: TGTGCCAGCTCACAAAGGGACAGCGCCTTCTCTGGAAACACCATATATTTT.